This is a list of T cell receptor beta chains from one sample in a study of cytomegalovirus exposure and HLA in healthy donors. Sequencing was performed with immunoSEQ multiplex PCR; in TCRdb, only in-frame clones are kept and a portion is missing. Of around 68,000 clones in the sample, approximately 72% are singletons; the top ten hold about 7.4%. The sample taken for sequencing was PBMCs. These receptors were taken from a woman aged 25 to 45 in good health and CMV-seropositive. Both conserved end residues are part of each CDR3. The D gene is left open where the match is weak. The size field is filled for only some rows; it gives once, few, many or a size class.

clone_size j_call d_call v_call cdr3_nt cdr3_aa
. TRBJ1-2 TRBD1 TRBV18 TGTGCCAGCTCACCGGGGACAGGGCACTATGGCTACACCTTC CASSPGTGHYGYTF
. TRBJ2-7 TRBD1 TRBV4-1 TGCGCCAGCAGCCACCGACAGGGAGACTACGAGCAGTACTTC CASSHRQGDYEQYF
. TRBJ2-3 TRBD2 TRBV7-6 TGTGCCAGCAGCCAAACGGGACCGGGACTAGGAACAGATACGCAGTATTTT CASSQTGPGLGTDTQYF
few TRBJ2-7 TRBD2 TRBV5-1 TGCGCCAGCAGCTCGAGTAGCGGGACCTCCCCCTACGAGCAGTACTTC CASSSSSGTSPYEQYF
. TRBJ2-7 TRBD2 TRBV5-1 TGCGCCAGCAGCTTGGGACTAGCGGGATGGGAGCAGTACTTC CASSLGLAGWEQYF
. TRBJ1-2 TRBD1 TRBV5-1 TGCGCCAGCAGCTTGGAACAGGGGGCCTATGGCTACACCTTC CASSLEQGAYGYTF
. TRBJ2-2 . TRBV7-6 TGTGCCAGCAGCTTAGGGTCCGGGTCCGGGGAGCTGTTTTTT CASSLGSGSGELFF
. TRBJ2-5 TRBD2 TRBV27 TGTGCCAGCAAAGTACTAGCGGGAGAAGTAAAGACCCAGTACTTC CASKVLAGEVKTQYF
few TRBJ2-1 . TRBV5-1 TGCGCCAGCAGCCACGGAAAAGCGGCATACAATGAGCAGTTCTTC CASSHGKAAYNEQFF
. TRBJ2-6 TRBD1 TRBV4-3 TGCGCCAGCAGCCCTGGGACAGGGGGCAGTTCTGGGGCCAACGTCCTGACTTTC CASSPGTGGSSGANVLTF
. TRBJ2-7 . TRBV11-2 TGTGCCAGCAGCTTAGATCCTATGGGGAACGGGAAATACGAGCAGTACTTC CASSLDPMGNGKYEQYF
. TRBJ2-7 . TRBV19 TGTGCCAGTACTACCGGGAATGGCGGCGAGCAGTACTTC CASTTGNGGEQYF
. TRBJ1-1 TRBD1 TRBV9 TGTGCCAGCAGCCCCAGGGGGCTAAGCACTGAAGCTTTCTTT CASSPRGLSTEAFF
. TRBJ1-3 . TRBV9 TGTGCCAGCAGCGTAGGCCAGGGAGGGGCGTATGGAAACACCATATATTTT CASSVGQGGAYGNTIYF
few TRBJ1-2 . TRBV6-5 TGTGCCAGCAGTTACTCCCCCCCGTACTATGGCTACACCTTC CASSYSPPYYGYTF
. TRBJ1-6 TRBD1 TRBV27 TGTGCCAGCAGTTTACGACAGGGTAGGAATTCACCCCTCCACTTT CASSLRQGRNSPLHF
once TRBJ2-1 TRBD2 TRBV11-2 TGTGCCAGCAGCTTAGGGAATCTAGCGGGAGTGAACAATGAGCAGTTCTTC CASSLGNLAGVNNEQFF
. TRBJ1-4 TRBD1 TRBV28 TGTGCCAGCAGTTTACCACAGGGGGCGCGGGAGGAAAAACTGTTTTTT CASSLPQGAREEKLFF
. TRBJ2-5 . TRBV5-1 TGCGCCAGCTTGCCCGGGGGAGACACGGGGACCCAGTACTTC CASLPGGDTGTQYF
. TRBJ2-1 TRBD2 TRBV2 TGTGCCAGCAGCGAGCGGGAGTACAATGAGCAGTTCTTC CASSEREYNEQFF
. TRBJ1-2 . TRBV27 TGTGCCAGCACCTCGTTTGGGGAGGACTATGGCTACACCTTC CASTSFGEDYGYTF
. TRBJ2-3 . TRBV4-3 TGCGCCAGCAGCCAAGACTTGGAGAGACCCACAGATACGCAGTATTTT CASSQDLERPTDTQYF
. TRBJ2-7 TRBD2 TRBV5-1 TGCGCCAGCAGCGGGACTAGCGGGAGGGCCCCGGGGGAGCAGTACTTC CASSGTSGRAPGEQYF
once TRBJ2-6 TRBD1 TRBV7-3 TGTGCCAGCAGCTATGACAGGGCTGGGGCCAACGTCCTGACTTTC CASSYDRAGANVLTF
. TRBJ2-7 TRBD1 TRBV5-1 TGCGCCAGCAGCACAGGGGGCTCCTACGAGCAGTACTTC CASSTGGSYEQYF
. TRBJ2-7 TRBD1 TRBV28 TGTGCCAGCAGTTTTAGCGGGACAGGGGGCTACGAGCAGTACTTC CASSFSGTGGYEQYF
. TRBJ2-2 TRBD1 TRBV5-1 TGCGCCAGCAGCCGGGACAGGGATATCGGGGAGCTGTTTTTT CASSRDRDIGELFF